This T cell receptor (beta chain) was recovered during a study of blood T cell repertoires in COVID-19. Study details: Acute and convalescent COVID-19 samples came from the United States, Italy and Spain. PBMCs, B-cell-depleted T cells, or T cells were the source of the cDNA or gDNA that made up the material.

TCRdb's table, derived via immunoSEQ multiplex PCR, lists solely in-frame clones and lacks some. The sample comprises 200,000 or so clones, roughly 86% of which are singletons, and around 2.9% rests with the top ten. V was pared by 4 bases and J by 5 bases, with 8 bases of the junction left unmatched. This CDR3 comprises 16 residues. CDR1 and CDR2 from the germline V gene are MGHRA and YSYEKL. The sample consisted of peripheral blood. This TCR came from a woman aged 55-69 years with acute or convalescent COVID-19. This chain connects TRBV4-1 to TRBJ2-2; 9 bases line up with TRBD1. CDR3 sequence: CASSRQSGTGTGELFF. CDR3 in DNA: TGCGCCAGCAGCCGACAAAGCGGGACAGGGACCGGGGAGCTGTTTTTT.